A selection of T cell receptor beta chains follows, all from one sample in a study of identical twins. TCRdb analysed the 5' RACE reads with MiXCR anew, one entry per CDR3 protein. This sample has under 450,000 distinct CDR3 sequences, with roughly 18% found just once. Specimen: naive T cells sorted from blood. Receptor source: a man in his fifties in good health. Both conserved end residues are part of each CDR3. A D gene is named only where the DNA matches it firmly. Part of the rows lack a size; the others show once, few, many or a class for expanded clones.

few	TRBJ2-5	.	TRBV13	TGTGCCAGCAGCTTAGGTCGGGAAGGGGCGGTCGAGACCCAGTACTTC	CASSLGREGAVETQYF
few	TRBJ2-2	.	TRBV20-1	TGCAGTGCTAGTCTCGCCGGGGTCGGGGAGCTGTTTTTT	CSASLAGVGELFF
.	TRBJ1-1	TRBD1	TRBV28	TGTGCCAGCAGTTCAACATTGACAGGGATGAACACTGAAGCTTTCTTT	CASSSTLTGMNTEAFF
.	TRBJ2-7	TRBD2	TRBV29-1	TGCAGCGTTGAAGAGGGAGGGGTCGGGGCCTACGAGCAGTACTTC	CSVEEGGVGAYEQYF
many	TRBJ2-3	TRBD2	TRBV27	TGTGCCAGCAGTTTATCGCTAGCGGGAGGGCCTATCACAGATACGCAGTATTTT	CASSLSLAGGPITDTQYF
.	TRBJ1-2	.	TRBV14	TGTGCCAGCAGCCAAGATTTTCCGGGACCTAATGGCTACACCTTC	CASSQDFPGPNGYTF
.	TRBJ2-1	TRBD2	TRBV9	TGTGCCAGCAGCGTCAACCCGGGGGGGAACAATGAGCAGTTCTTC	CASSVNPGGNNEQFF
once	TRBJ1-5	.	TRBV10-3	TGTGCCACCGGCCAGGGGAATCAGCCCCAGCATTTT	CATGQGNQPQHF
many	TRBJ2-7	.	TRBV3-1	TGTGCCAGCAGCCAAGATGAGTCGGACATTAAACACGAGCAGTACTTC	CASSQDESDIKHEQYF
many	TRBJ1-5	.	TRBV7-2	TGTGCCAGCAGCTATGGACCGTTTGGCAATCAGCCCCAGCATTTT	CASSYGPFGNQPQHF
.	TRBJ2-7	TRBD2	TRBV5-4	TGTGCCAGCAGCCACTCGACTAGCGGGACCTACGAGCAGTACTTC	CASSHSTSGTYEQYF
few	TRBJ1-1	TRBD1	TRBV20-1	TGCAGTGCGACAGGGCTGGGACACACTGAAGCTTTCTTT	CSATGLGHTEAFF
many	TRBJ2-1	TRBD2	TRBV6-2/TRBV6-3	TGTGCCAGCAGTTACGGGGCGGGAGGGAACAATGAGCAGTTCTTC	CASSYGAGGNNEQFF
.	TRBJ1-5	TRBD1	TRBV7-2	TGTGCCAGCAGCACCCGGGACAGCTTGGAACCCCAGCATTTT	CASSTRDSLEPQHF